This TCR beta chain was recorded in a study of cytomegalovirus exposure and HLA in healthy donors. Study-level information: Inside one of the first data releases sat around 86 million unique TCRs taken from HLA-typed donors. The study's findings and limits: Later, an analysis found that common viral pathogens appeared to be linked with several of the most significant clusters. Later analysis showed TCR association rates varying by HLA locus, highest for DRB1 and lowest for HLA-C.

The CDR3 loop spans 18 amino acids. CDR1 and CDR2 from the germline V gene are SGHRS and YFSETQ. The ends lost 6 bases at V and 2 bases at J; junction bases unmatched: 18. It was with 60 Vbeta and 13 Jbeta primers that the PCR ran. Profiled with immunoSEQ multiplex PCR; TCRdb holds only in-frame clones, not every one. The data show about 110,000 clones, about 70% seen once. A few counts support this clone. Its antigen remains unidentified. Unrecorded immune exposure was likely among donors, who were nominally healthy when sampled. This receptor was identified in a young woman in good health and CMV-seronegative. The V call is TRBV5-1, the J call TRBJ2-3; 7 positions agree with TRBD2. Sequenced sample: PBMCs. The CDR3 nucleotides read TGCGCCAGCACCGTGGCCCCCTTTGCGGGAGCTAACACAGATACGCAGTATTTT. It encodes CASTVAPFAGANTDTQYF.